The rows below give T cell receptor beta chains drawn from one sample of a study of shared T cell receptors in the human thymus. TCRdb's copy holds only in-frame clones and misses some; the assay was immunoSEQ multiplex PCR. The profile shows hundreds of thousands of clones, about 87% of them singletons. The sample also formed part of further work on human thymus T cells.

Sequenced sample: thymocytes. The receptors come from a boy younger than two with a congenital heart defect. Both conserved end residues are part of each CDR3. A D gene is named only where the DNA matches it firmly. Expanded clones get a size class; other rows say once, few or many, or leave the size out.

cdr3_nt: TGTGCCAGCAGTGAAGTACCCGGAGCCGGAGAAGCTTTCTTT
cdr3_aa: CASSEVPGAGEAFF
clone_size: NA
j_call: TRBJ1-1
v_call: TRBV6-1
d_call: NA

cdr3_nt: TGTGCCAGCAGCGTCGCCGAGCCAGGACAGGGGGCATATAGCAATGAGCAGTTCTTC
cdr3_aa: CASSVAEPGQGAYSNEQFF
clone_size: once
j_call: TRBJ2-1
v_call: TRBV9
d_call: TRBD1

cdr3_nt: TGTGCCAGCAGTAGGGGGAATGGCTACACCTTC
cdr3_aa: CASSRGNGYTF
clone_size: NA
j_call: TRBJ1-2
v_call: TRBV28
d_call: NA

cdr3_nt: TGTGCCAGCAGCCTTTTCCTAAAAACTGAAGCTTTCTTT
cdr3_aa: CASSLFLKTEAFF
clone_size: NA
j_call: TRBJ1-1
v_call: TRBV5-6
d_call: NA

cdr3_nt: TGTGCCAGCAGCTTACCGACTAGCGGGACCGGACCATACGAGCAGTACTTC
cdr3_aa: CASSLPTSGTGPYEQYF
clone_size: NA
j_call: TRBJ2-7
v_call: TRBV11-2
d_call: TRBD2

cdr3_nt: TGTGCCAGCAGCCAACTTACAGATACGCAGTATTTT
cdr3_aa: CASSQLTDTQYF
clone_size: NA
j_call: TRBJ2-3
v_call: TRBV14
d_call: NA

cdr3_nt: TGTGCCAGCAGTGAAGGACGAGGGGGCGTGAACTATGGCTACACCTTC
cdr3_aa: CASSEGRGGVNYGYTF
clone_size: NA
j_call: TRBJ1-2
v_call: TRBV6-1
d_call: TRBD1

cdr3_nt: TGTGCCAGCAGCGTAGGGGTAGCGGGGGGGCGCAATGAGCAGTTCTTC
cdr3_aa: CASSVGVAGGRNEQFF
clone_size: NA
j_call: TRBJ2-1
v_call: TRBV9
d_call: TRBD2

cdr3_nt: TGTGCCAGCAGCCAAGGGAGGGAAAATGACAAAAACATTCAGTACTTC
cdr3_aa: CASSQGRENDKNIQYF
clone_size: NA
j_call: TRBJ2-4
v_call: TRBV14
d_call: NA

cdr3_nt: TGTGCCAGTAGTCTTTCCGGGACTAGCGCGAACTACGAGCAGTACTTC
cdr3_aa: CASSLSGTSANYEQYF
clone_size: NA
j_call: TRBJ2-7
v_call: TRBV19
d_call: TRBD2

cdr3_nt: TGCGCCAGCAGCCAAGATTCGGGGACTCTGGGGGATACGCAGTATTTT
cdr3_aa: CASSQDSGTLGDTQYF
clone_size: NA
j_call: TRBJ2-3
v_call: TRBV4-1
d_call: NA

cdr3_nt: TGTGCCAGCAGTGATCAGGGTCCCACTGAAGCTTTCTTT
cdr3_aa: CASSDQGPTEAFF
clone_size: NA
j_call: TRBJ1-1
v_call: TRBV6-1
d_call: NA

cdr3_nt: TGTGCCAGCAGCTCCCGGGACAGGGAGGGGGACACTGAAGCTTTCTTT
cdr3_aa: CASSSRDREGDTEAFF
clone_size: NA
j_call: TRBJ1-1
v_call: TRBV13
d_call: TRBD1

cdr3_nt: TGTGCCAGCAGCCCAGGGCTCTCTGGAAACACCATATATTTT
cdr3_aa: CASSPGLSGNTIYF
clone_size: NA
j_call: TRBJ1-3
v_call: TRBV9
d_call: NA

cdr3_nt: TGTGCCAGCAGCGAACCGACAGGATCTTACGAGCAGTACTTC
cdr3_aa: CASSEPTGSYEQYF
clone_size: NA
j_call: TRBJ2-7
v_call: TRBV7-9
d_call: NA

cdr3_nt: TGTGCCTGGACTGGGACAGGGGGCCGGGGGGACACCGGGGAGCTGTTTTTT
cdr3_aa: CAWTGTGGRGDTGELFF
clone_size: NA
j_call: TRBJ2-2
v_call: TRBV30
d_call: TRBD1

cdr3_nt: TGTGCCAGCAGCTCATCCCCCCTGACAGGCGGACTAGCGGGAGCGGGAACCGGGGAGCTGTTTTTT
cdr3_aa: CASSSSPLTGGLAGAGTGELFF
clone_size: NA
j_call: TRBJ2-2
v_call: TRBV7-6
d_call: TRBD2

cdr3_nt: TGCGCCAGCAGTCGAACACCCGAACAGGGGGAAAGCGACGAGCAGTACTTC
cdr3_aa: CASSRTPEQGESDEQYF
clone_size: NA
j_call: TRBJ2-7
v_call: TRBV5-1
d_call: TRBD1

cdr3_nt: TGTGCCAGCAGTTCGTTTATGGGGGGCTCTGGAAACACCATATATTTT
cdr3_aa: CASSSFMGGSGNTIYF
clone_size: NA
j_call: TRBJ1-3
v_call: TRBV6-5
d_call: NA

cdr3_nt: TGTGCCAGCAGGTCTTTCGAGAGCTACGAGCAGTACTTC
cdr3_aa: CASRSFESYEQYF
clone_size: NA
j_call: TRBJ2-7
v_call: TRBV6-6
d_call: NA

cdr3_nt: TGTGCCAGCAGTTTAAAGGAGGGAAACTATGGCTACACCTTC
cdr3_aa: CASSLKEGNYGYTF
clone_size: once
j_call: TRBJ1-2
v_call: TRBV28
d_call: NA

cdr3_nt: TGTGCCAGCAGCCTGACAGGGGGTAATGAAAAACTGTTTTTT
cdr3_aa: CASSLTGGNEKLFF
clone_size: few
j_call: TRBJ1-4
v_call: TRBV5-5
d_call: TRBD1

cdr3_nt: TGTGCCAGCAGAACAGGGGGTAATGGCTACACCTTC
cdr3_aa: CASRTGGNGYTF
clone_size: few
j_call: TRBJ1-2
v_call: TRBV28
d_call: TRBD1

cdr3_nt: TGTGCCAGCAAAAAACAGGGCGCGGGCTATCAGCCCCAGCATTTT
cdr3_aa: CASKKQGAGYQPQHF
clone_size: NA
j_call: TRBJ1-5
v_call: TRBV2
d_call: NA

cdr3_nt: TGCAGTGCTAGGGGAGGGGAGCAGTTCTTC
cdr3_aa: CSARGGEQFF
clone_size: few
j_call: TRBJ2-1
v_call: TRBV20-1
d_call: TRBD2

cdr3_nt: TGTGCCAGCAGTGAGTTCGGGTATGAGCAGTTCTTC
cdr3_aa: CASSEFGYEQFF
clone_size: NA
j_call: TRBJ2-1
v_call: TRBV6-1
d_call: NA

cdr3_nt: TGCAGCGGGCAATGGAAACAGGGATCCTCCTACGAGCAGTACTTC
cdr3_aa: CSGQWKQGSSYEQYF
clone_size: NA
j_call: TRBJ2-7
v_call: TRBV29-1
d_call: NA

cdr3_nt: TGTGCCAGCAGTTTACTTTCGACATTTCCCTACGAGCAGTACTTC
cdr3_aa: CASSLLSTFPYEQYF
clone_size: NA
j_call: TRBJ2-7
v_call: TRBV6-5
d_call: NA

cdr3_nt: TGTGCCAGCAGCACCGAGGACAGGGGAAGGGAGGGCTACACCTTC
cdr3_aa: CASSTEDRGREGYTF
clone_size: once
j_call: TRBJ1-2
v_call: TRBV7-2
d_call: TRBD1

cdr3_nt: TGTGCCAGCAGCCTATCACCCGGGACAGGGTCAGATACGCAGTATTTT
cdr3_aa: CASSLSPGTGSDTQYF
clone_size: NA
j_call: TRBJ2-3
v_call: TRBV7-9
d_call: TRBD1

cdr3_nt: TGTGCCAGCAGTGAAGCCAGGGGAGTGAGGGCATTATTGGATTCACCCCTCCACTTT
cdr3_aa: CASSEARGVRALLDSPLHF
clone_size: NA
j_call: TRBJ1-6
v_call: TRBV6-1
d_call: NA

cdr3_nt: TGCGCCAGCAGCCAAGGCCCGGGGAGGGGAAACACCATATATTTT
cdr3_aa: CASSQGPGRGNTIYF
clone_size: NA
j_call: TRBJ1-3
v_call: TRBV4-3
d_call: NA

cdr3_nt: TGTGCCAGCAGGACGACAGGGCGCTATAGCAATCAGCCCCAGCATTTT
cdr3_aa: CASRTTGRYSNQPQHF
clone_size: NA
j_call: TRBJ1-5
v_call: TRBV27
d_call: TRBD1

cdr3_nt: TGTGCCAGCAGTTTAGGGAGGACAGGGCGGAGAATGAACACTGAAGCTTTCTTT
cdr3_aa: CASSLGRTGRRMNTEAFF
clone_size: NA
j_call: TRBJ1-1
v_call: TRBV27
d_call: TRBD1

cdr3_nt: TGTGCCAGCAGTCCCACATGGGGGCACTACGAGCAGTACTTC
cdr3_aa: CASSPTWGHYEQYF
clone_size: once
j_call: TRBJ2-7
v_call: TRBV27
d_call: NA

cdr3_nt: TGTGCCAGCACCTTTCAGGGGGAAGTTGGGGCCAACGTCCTGACTTTC
cdr3_aa: CASTFQGEVGANVLTF
clone_size: NA
j_call: TRBJ2-6
v_call: TRBV5-5
d_call: TRBD1

cdr3_nt: TGTGCCAGTAGTCCACGGACAGGGCAGAACACCGGGGAGCTGTTTTTT
cdr3_aa: CASSPRTGQNTGELFF
clone_size: NA
j_call: TRBJ2-2
v_call: TRBV19
d_call: TRBD1

cdr3_nt: TGCGCCAGCAGCCAAGTACGAATTCTATCTCTACAGGGTGGAGAGACCCAGTACTTC
cdr3_aa: CASSQVRILSLQGGETQYF
clone_size: NA
j_call: TRBJ2-5
v_call: TRBV4-3
d_call: NA

cdr3_nt: TGTGCCAGCCAGATGCGGGTTGTCGGCACAGATACGCAGTATTTT
cdr3_aa: CASQMRVVGTDTQYF
clone_size: NA
j_call: TRBJ2-3
v_call: TRBV6-6
d_call: NA

cdr3_nt: TGTGCCTGGGGAGTCAGAATCAACAATGAGCAGTTCTTC
cdr3_aa: CAWGVRINNEQFF
clone_size: NA
j_call: TRBJ2-1
v_call: TRBV30
d_call: NA

cdr3_nt: TGTGCCAGCAGTGATATTAAGGGACTAGCGGGGGCCTACGAGCAGTACTTC
cdr3_aa: CASSDIKGLAGAYEQYF
clone_size: NA
j_call: TRBJ2-7
v_call: TRBV2
d_call: TRBD2

cdr3_nt: TGCAGTGCTAGGTGGACTCCGGGAGCTTTCTTT
cdr3_aa: CSARWTPGAFF
clone_size: NA
j_call: TRBJ1-1
v_call: TRBV20-1
d_call: NA

cdr3_nt: TGTGCCAGCAGCAAGCGGACTAGCGGGGGGCCATCCCCCTACGAGCAGTACTTC
cdr3_aa: CASSKRTSGGPSPYEQYF
clone_size: once
j_call: TRBJ2-7
v_call: TRBV27
d_call: TRBD2

cdr3_nt: TGTGCCAGCAGCTTAGTGCTAGCGGGCGAGCAGTTCTTC
cdr3_aa: CASSLVLAGEQFF
clone_size: NA
j_call: TRBJ2-1
v_call: TRBV7-9
d_call: TRBD2

cdr3_nt: TGTGCCAGCAGCGGGCAGGGGGCCAACGGGGAGCTGTTTTTT
cdr3_aa: CASSGQGANGELFF
clone_size: NA
j_call: TRBJ2-2
v_call: TRBV9
d_call: TRBD1

cdr3_nt: TGTGCCAGCACCTCAGGTCGCGGCGGGAACTCCTACGAGCAGTACTTC
cdr3_aa: CASTSGRGGNSYEQYF
clone_size: NA
j_call: TRBJ2-7
v_call: TRBV27
d_call: NA

cdr3_nt: TGCAGCGTTGAAGATCGCCTAGCGGACGCCAAAAACATTCAGTACTTC
cdr3_aa: CSVEDRLADAKNIQYF
clone_size: NA
j_call: TRBJ2-4
v_call: TRBV29-1
d_call: TRBD2